This paragraph covers one T cell receptor (beta chain) sequence. This clone's antigen is unknown. Base qualities are not at hand, and no much larger clone is one base apart. The record originates from a study of blood T cell repertoires in COVID-19 (TCRdb year 2020). Broadly, across the study: Collaborator samples came from the United States, Italy and Spain and covered acute and convalescent phases of COVID-19. The material from the prospective study consisted of cDNA or gDNA derived from T cells, B-cell-depleted T cells, or PBMCs. Subjects who had been exposed to COVID-19, were actively infected with it, or had recovered from it provided the deeply sampled blood TCRbeta repertoires that made up the dataset. The repertoires were made available in a free public database intended to serve as a resource for research on the immune response to SARS-CoV-2. Samples came from the ongoing ImmuneRACE study (first 160 participants) plus 1,254 subjects from 6 global collaborators. The sample metadata nearly always contained a de-identified subject ID, COVID-19 status, age in years and sex. HLA class I and class II types, where available, came from metadata supplied by the sample provider rather than from assay-based typing.

One collaborating source in Seattle enrolled patients while the patients were actively infected and followed the patients over time throughout the course of disease. The collaborating institutions used their own protocols to collect whole blood in K2EDTA tubes. For TCRbeta analysis, collaborator samples were shipped as frozen whole blood, as isolated PBMCs, or as DNA extracted from either sample type. The germline ends are 10 bases apart after V is trimmed by 5 bases and J by 0 bases. Based on the germline V gene (reference sequence), the CDR1 and CDR2 sequences are LNHDA and SQIVND. Its CDR3 holds 14 amino acids, cysteine through phenylalanine. Left in the record is the CDR3 DNA by itself, 42 bases read in frame from the first base. Here is what the overall study found, with its caveats: The amount of clinical and demographic metadata varied by source and participant and was provided uncurated.

TCRbeta CDR3 regions were amplified from genomic DNA by means of the immunoSEQ Assay, a bias-controlled multiplex PCR. As for how the authors treated the data: The number of nucleated cells in each sample was estimated by amplification of reference gene primers within the assay. To quantify the absolute abundance of each unique TCRbeta CDR3 rearrangement, sequence reads were collapsed and filtered. For each sample, productive Simpson clonality was calculated as the square root of Simpson's diversity index over productive rearrangements. Held by TCRdb, this immuneACCESS table contains in-frame sequences only and omits some clones. Under half of the omission traces to an unresolved V gene where checked; the cause of the rest is unknown. Clone size and the V and J calls come from that table; the DNA yielded D and trimming. In this sample the table shows approximately 350,000 clones, 88% of which occur a single time. Just under 7.5% of the sample lies in the top ten.

Material for sequencing was peripheral blood. The chain is assembled from TRBV19 and TRBJ1-1, with no reliable assignment of the D segment. The receptor comes from a woman aged 70-85 years with COVID-19, enrolled during active disease. The CDR3 region: CASSAQAMNTEAFF. The DNA is as follows: TGTGCCAGTAGTGCCCAGGCCATGAACACTGAAGCTTTCTTT.